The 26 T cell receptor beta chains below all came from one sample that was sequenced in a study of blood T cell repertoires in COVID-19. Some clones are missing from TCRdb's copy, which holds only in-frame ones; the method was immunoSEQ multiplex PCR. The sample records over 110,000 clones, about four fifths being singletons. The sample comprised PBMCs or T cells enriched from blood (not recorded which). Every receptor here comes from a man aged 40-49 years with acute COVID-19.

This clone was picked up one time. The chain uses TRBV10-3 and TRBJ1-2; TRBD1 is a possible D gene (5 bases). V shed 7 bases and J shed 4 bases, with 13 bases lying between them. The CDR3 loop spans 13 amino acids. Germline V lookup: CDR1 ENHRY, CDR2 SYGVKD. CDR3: CAIKGSVSYGYTF. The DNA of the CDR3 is TGTGCCATCAAGGGGTCGGTGAGCTATGGCTACACCTTC.

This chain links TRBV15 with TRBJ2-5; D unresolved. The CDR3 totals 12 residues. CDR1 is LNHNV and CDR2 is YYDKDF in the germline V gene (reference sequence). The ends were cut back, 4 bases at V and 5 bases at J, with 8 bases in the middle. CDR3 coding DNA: TGTGCCACCAGCATATCCCGGGAGACCCAGTACTTC. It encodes CATSISRETQYF.

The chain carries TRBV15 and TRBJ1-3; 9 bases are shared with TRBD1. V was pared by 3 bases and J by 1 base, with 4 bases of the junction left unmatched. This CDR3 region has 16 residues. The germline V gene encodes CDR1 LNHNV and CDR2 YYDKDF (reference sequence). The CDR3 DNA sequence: TGTGCCACCAGCAGTGGGACAGGGATTTCTGGAAACACCATATATTTT. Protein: CATSSGTGISGNTIYF.

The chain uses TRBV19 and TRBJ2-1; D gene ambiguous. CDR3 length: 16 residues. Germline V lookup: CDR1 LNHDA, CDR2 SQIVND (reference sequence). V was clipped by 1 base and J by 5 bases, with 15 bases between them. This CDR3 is CASSIGSGTLHNEQFF. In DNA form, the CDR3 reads TGTGCCAGTAGTATAGGCTCGGGTACTCTCCACAATGAGCAGTTCTTC.

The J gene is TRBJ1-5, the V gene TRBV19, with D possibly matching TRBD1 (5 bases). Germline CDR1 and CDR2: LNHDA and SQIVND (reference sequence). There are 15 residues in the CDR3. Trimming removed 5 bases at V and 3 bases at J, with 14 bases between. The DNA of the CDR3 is TGTGCCAGTAGTCCGCAGGGTTTGGTCAATCAGCCCCAGCATTTT. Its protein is CASSPQGLVNQPQHF. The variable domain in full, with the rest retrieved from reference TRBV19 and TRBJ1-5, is DGGITQSPKYLFRKEGQNVTLSCEQNLNHDAMYWYRQDPGQGLRLIYYSQIVNDFQKGDIAEGYSVSREKKESFPLTVTSAQKNPTAFYLCASSPQGLVNQPQHFGDGTRLSIL.

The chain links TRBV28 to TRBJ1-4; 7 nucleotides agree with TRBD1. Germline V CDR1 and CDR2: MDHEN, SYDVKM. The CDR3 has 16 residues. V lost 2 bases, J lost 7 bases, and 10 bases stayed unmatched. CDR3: CASSLRLGGATEKLFF. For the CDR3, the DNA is TGTGCCAGCAGTTTACGGCTAGGGGGCGCGACTGAAAAACTGTTTTTT.

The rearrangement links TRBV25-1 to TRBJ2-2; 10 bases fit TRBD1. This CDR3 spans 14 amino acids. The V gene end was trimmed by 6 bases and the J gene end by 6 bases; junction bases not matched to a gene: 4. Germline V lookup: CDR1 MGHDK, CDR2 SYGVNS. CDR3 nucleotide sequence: TGTGCCAGCAGAGGGACAGGGGTAGCCGGGGAGCTGTTTTTT. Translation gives CASRGTGVAGELFF.

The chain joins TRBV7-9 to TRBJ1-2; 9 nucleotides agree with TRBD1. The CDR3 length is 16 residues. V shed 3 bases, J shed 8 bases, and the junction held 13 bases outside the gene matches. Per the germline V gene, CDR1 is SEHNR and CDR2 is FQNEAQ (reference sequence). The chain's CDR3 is CASSFSPGQGLGGYTF. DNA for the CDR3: TGTGCCAGCAGCTTTTCCCCGGGACAGGGATTAGGGGGCTACACCTTC.

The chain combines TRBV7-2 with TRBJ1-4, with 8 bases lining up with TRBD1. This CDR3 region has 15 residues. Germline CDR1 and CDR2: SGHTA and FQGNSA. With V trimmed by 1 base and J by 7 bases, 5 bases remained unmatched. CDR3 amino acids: CASSLGQGWGEKLFF. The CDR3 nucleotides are TGTGCCAGCAGCTTAGGACAGGGGTGGGGTGAAAAACTGTTTTTT.

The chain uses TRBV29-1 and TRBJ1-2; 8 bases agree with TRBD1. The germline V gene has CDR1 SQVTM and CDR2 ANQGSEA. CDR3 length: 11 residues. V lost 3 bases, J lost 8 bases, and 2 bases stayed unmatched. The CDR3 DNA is TGCAGCGTTGACGCAGGGGGCGGCTACACCTTC. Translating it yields CSVDAGGGYTF.

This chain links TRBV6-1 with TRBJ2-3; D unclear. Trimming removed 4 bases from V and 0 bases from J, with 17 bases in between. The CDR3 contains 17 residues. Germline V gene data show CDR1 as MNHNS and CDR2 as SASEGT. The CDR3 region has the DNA TGTGCCAGCAGTGCGACCCCCTCGACACGTAGCACAGATACGCAGTATTTT. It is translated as CASSATPSTRSTDTQYF.

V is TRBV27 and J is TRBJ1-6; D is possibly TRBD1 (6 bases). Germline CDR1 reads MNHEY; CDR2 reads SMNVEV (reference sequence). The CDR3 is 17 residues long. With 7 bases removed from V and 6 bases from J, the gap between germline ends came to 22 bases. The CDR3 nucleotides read TGTGCCAGCACCCATTCAGTCACGGACAGCCTTAATTCACCCCTCCACTTT. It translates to CASTHSVTDSLNSPLHF.

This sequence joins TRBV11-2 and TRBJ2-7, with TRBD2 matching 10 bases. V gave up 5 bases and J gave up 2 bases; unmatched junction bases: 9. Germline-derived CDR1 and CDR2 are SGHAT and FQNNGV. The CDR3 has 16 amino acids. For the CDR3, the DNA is TGTGCCAGCAGCCTAGCCCCTAGCGGGGGCCCCTACGAGCAGTACTTC. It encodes CASSLAPSGGPYEQYF.

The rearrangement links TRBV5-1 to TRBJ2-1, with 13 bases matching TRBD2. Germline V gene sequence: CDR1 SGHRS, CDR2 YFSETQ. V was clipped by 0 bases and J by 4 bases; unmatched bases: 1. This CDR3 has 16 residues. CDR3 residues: CASSLGLAGGYNEQFF. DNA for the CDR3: TGCGCCAGCAGCTTGGGACTAGCGGGAGGTTACAATGAGCAGTTCTTC.

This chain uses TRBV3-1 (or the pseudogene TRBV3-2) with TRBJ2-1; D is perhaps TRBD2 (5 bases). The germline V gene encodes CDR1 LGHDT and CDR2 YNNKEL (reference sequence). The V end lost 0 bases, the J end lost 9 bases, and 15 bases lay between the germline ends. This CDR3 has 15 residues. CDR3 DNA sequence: TGTGCCAGCAGCCAAGACCCTAATAGCGACGGTGAGCAGTTCTTC. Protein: CASSQDPNSDGEQFF.

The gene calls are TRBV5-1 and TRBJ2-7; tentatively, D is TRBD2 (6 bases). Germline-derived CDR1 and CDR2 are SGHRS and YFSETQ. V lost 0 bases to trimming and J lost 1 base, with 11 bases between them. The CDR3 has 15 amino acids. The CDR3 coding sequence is TGCGCCAGCAGCTTGGAACTAGCCATATCCTACGAGCAGTACTTC. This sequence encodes CASSLELAISYEQYF.

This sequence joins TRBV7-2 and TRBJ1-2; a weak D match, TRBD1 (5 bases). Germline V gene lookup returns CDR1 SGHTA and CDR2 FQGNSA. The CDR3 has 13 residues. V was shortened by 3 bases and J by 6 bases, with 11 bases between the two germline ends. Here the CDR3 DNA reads TGTGCCAGCAGCTTGATCAGGGAGGATGGCTACACCTTC. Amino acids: CASSLIREDGYTF.

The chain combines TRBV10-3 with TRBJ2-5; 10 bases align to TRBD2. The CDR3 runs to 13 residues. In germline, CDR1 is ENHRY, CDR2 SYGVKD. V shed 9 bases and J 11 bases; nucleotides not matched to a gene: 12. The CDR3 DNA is TGTGCCATAAATAGCGGGGGGCCCTCCACTCAGTACTTC. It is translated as CAINSGGPSTQYF.

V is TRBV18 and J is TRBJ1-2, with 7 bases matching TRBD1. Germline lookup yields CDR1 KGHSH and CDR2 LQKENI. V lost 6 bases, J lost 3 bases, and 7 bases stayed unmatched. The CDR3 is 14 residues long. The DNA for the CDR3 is TGTGCCAGCTCTATCTCCGGGACAGACTATGGCTACACCTTC. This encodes CASSISGTDYGYTF.

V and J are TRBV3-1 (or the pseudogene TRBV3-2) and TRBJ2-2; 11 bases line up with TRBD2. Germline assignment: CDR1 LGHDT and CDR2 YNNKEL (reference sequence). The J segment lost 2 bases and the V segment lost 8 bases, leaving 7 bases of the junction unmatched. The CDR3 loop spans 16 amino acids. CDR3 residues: CASGLLAGDNTGELFF. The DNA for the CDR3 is TGTGCCAGCGGACTACTAGCGGGGGACAACACCGGGGAGCTGTTTTTT.

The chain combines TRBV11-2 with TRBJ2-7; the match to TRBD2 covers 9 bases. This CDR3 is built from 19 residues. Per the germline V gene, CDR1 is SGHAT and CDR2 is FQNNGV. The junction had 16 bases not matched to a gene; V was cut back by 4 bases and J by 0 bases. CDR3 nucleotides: TGTGCCAGCAGCTCCGGTGTGGAGACTAGCGGAGGGGGCTCCTACGAGCAGTACTTC. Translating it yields CASSSGVETSGGGSYEQYF.

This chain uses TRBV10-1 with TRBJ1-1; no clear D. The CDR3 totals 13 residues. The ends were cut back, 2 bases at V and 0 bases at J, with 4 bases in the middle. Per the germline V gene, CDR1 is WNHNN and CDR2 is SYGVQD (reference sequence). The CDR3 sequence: CASSETLNTEAFF. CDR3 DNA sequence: TGCGCCAGCAGTGAGACACTGAACACTGAAGCTTTCTTT.

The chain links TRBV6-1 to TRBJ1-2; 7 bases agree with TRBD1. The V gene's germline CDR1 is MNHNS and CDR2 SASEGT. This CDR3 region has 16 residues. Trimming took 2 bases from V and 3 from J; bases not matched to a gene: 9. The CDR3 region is CASSEPTGAFDYGYTF. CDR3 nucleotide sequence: TGTGCCAGCAGTGAACCCACAGGGGCGTTCGACTATGGCTACACCTTC.

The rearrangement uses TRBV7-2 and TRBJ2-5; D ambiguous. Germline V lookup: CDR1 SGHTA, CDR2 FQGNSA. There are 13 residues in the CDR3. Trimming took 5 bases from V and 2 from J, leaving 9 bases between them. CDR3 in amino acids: CASSPFLQETQYF. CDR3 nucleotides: TGTGCCAGCAGCCCTTTTCTTCAAGAGACCCAGTACTTC.

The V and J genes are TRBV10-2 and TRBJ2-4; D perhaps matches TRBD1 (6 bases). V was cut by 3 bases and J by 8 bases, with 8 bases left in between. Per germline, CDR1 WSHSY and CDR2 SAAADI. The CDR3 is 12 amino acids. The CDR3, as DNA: TGCGCCAGCAGTGAACAGGGTGACATTCAGTACTTC. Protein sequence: CASSEQGDIQYF.

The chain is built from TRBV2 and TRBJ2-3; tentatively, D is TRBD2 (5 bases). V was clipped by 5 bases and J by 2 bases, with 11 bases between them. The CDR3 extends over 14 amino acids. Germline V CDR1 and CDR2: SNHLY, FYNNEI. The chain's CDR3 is CASSTFRDTDTQYF. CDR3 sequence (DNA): TGTGCCAGCAGTACCTTCCGGGACACAGATACGCAGTATTTT.